These 7 T cell receptor beta chains came from one sample sequenced in a study of shared T cell receptors in the human thymus. Some clones are missing from TCRdb's copy, which holds only in-frame ones; the method was immunoSEQ multiplex PCR. The sample consists of 550,000 to 800,000 clones, approximately 83% of them appearing once. These same data were also listed under a study on human thymus T cells.

Sequences were obtained from thymocytes. These receptors all come from a girl under three years old with a congenital heart defect.

The rearrangement uses TRBV27 and TRBJ2-3; 10 nucleotides agree with TRBD2. The CDR3 is made up of 16 amino acids. The J segment lost 1 base and the V segment lost 0 bases, leaving 1 base of the junction unmatched. Germline assignment: CDR1 MNHEY and CDR2 SMNVEV (reference sequence). CDR3 amino acids: CASSLSLAGGTDTQYF. The CDR3 DNA sequence: TGTGCCAGCAGTTTATCTCTAGCGGGGGGCACAGATACGCAGTATTTT.

As for this clone: Distinct nucleotide sequences in the sample also encode this CDR3. The chain employs TRBV6-1 and TRBJ1-5; perhaps TRBD1 as D (6 bases). The ends were cut back, 6 bases at V and 4 bases at J, with 7 bases in the middle. Germline values: CDR1 MNHNS, CDR2 SASEGT. The CDR3 runs 12 residues. The CDR3 sequence is CASRQGNQPQHF. DNA of the CDR3: TGTGCCAGCAGACAGGGAAATCAGCCCCAGCATTTT.

The sample holds a few counts of this clone. The rearrangement joins TRBV5-6 to TRBJ2-2, with D maybe TRBD1 (5 bases). V was cut by 1 base and J by 5 bases, with 12 bases left in between. The CDR3 totals 15 residues. CDR1 SGHDT and CDR2 YYEEEE come from the germline V gene. CDR3 loop: CASSLSPQGTGELFF. DNA for the CDR3: TGTGCCAGCAGCTTGTCCCCTCAGGGTACCGGGGAGCTGTTTTTT.

The rearrangement uses TRBV19 and TRBJ1-1; TRBD1 matches at 7 bases. Per the germline V gene, CDR1 is LNHDA and CDR2 is SQIVND (reference sequence). J gave up 5 bases and V 4 bases, and 10 bases lay outside the gene matches. CDR3 length equals 15 residues. This CDR3 is CASSNGWVRGTEAFF. The CDR3 DNA reads as TGTGCCAGTAGTAACGGGTGGGTCAGGGGGACTGAAGCTTTCTTT. The variable domain in full, completed from reference TRBV19 and TRBJ1-1, reads DGGITQSPKYLFRKEGQNVTLSCEQNLNHDAMYWYRQDPGQGLRLIYYSQIVNDFQKGDIAEGYSVSREKKESFPLTVTSAQKNPTAFYLCASSNGWVRGTEAFFGQGTRLTVV.

The chain links TRBV27 to TRBJ2-7, with D uncertain. V dropped 5 bases and J dropped 2 bases, with 16 bases sitting between them. The germline V gene encodes CDR1 MNHEY and CDR2 SMNVEV (reference sequence). CDR3 length: 15 amino acids. CDR3 sequence: CASSPRSRQPYEQYF. Here the CDR3 DNA reads TGTGCCAGCAGTCCACGAAGCAGGCAGCCCTACGAGCAGTACTTC.

A few counts support this clone. This chain joins TRBV10-2 and TRBJ1-1; D may be TRBD1 (6 bases). The germline V gene encodes CDR1 WSHSY and CDR2 SAAADI. This CDR3 is 15 amino acids long. V gave up 5 bases and J gave up 1 base, with 14 bases separating them. The CDR3 protein is CASSPNQTGNTEAFF. The DNA for the CDR3 is TGCGCCAGCAGTCCTAACCAGACAGGGAACACTGAAGCTTTCTTT.

This clone was counted a single time. This chain joins TRBV19 and TRBJ1-1, with D tentatively TRBD1 (5 bases). The CDR3 has 11 residues. Germline V gene sequence: CDR1 LNHDA, CDR2 SQIVND (reference sequence). Trimming removed 5 bases from V and 11 bases from J, with 12 bases in between. This CDR3 reads CASSSPGHAFF. In DNA form, the CDR3 reads TGTGCCAGTAGTTCTCCAGGACACGCTTTCTTT.